The sequence of this TCR beta chain was determined in a study of cytomegalovirus exposure and HLA in healthy donors. Study-wide results and caveats: Confirmation was obtained in vitro that three CMV-associated chains are specific for CMV antigens. A later analysis reportedly identified an Asian-associated ancestry cluster as carrying fewer N-insertions than the 666-donor mean. Later analysis indicated greater clonal expansion among HLA-associated TCR beta chains than among equally common other chains.

A word on this clone: Its matching antigen is unknown.

This PCR relied on a set of 60 Vbeta primers and 13 Jbeta primers. Libraries were prepared by immunoSEQ multiplex PCR; TCRdb keeps only in-frame clonotypes and omits some of them. The sample has under 200,000 clones; approximately 80% are singletons. The CDR3 contains 14 residues. Looked up from germline, CDR1 is MGHDK and CDR2 is SYGVNS. Trimming removed 3 bases from V and 1 base from J, with 6 bases in between. V usage is TRBV25-1 and J usage is TRBJ2-2; D is possibly TRBD2 (5 bases). Sequencing used PBMCs. This TCR came from a woman aged 18-29 years in good health and CMV-seronegative. The CDR3 DNA follows: TGTGCCAGCAGTGACGAGGGGAACACCGGGGAGCTGTTTTTT. Translated: CASSDEGNTGELFF.